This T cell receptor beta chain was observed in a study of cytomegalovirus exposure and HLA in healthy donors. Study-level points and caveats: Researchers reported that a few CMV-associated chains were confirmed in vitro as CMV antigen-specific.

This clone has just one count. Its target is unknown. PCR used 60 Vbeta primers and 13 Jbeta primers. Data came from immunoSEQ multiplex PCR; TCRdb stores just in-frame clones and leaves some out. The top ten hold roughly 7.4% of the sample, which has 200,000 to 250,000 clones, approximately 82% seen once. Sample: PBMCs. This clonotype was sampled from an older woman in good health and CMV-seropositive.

CDR3 bases: TGTGCCAGCAGCTTAGACGGTAGCGCAAATGAAAAACTGTTTTTT. Translating gives CASSLDGSANEKLFF. The chain carries TRBV7-9 and TRBJ1-4, with D unclear. The V gene's germline CDR1 is SEHNR and CDR2 FQNEAQ (reference sequence). V lost 1 base, J lost 5 bases, and 11 bases lay in between. CDR3 length equals 15 residues.